The clone carrying this T cell receptor (beta chain) showed up just a few times. Assay: immunoSEQ multiplex PCR; the TCRdb copy retains only in-frame clones and omits some. This table has around 97,000 clones, approximately 88% appearing once. This record comes from a study of T cell responses to AZD1222 COVID-19 vaccine. The sample was peripheral blood, taken on day 0 of AZD1222 vaccination. This clonotype was obtained from an adult in good health.

CDR3 amino acids: CASSASTGKAQYEQYF. CDR3 sequence (DNA): TGTGCCAGCAGCGCGTCTACAGGGAAGGCTCAGTACGAGCAGTACTTC. This rearrangement joins TRBV9 to TRBJ2-7; possibly TRBD1 for D (6 bases). The CDR3 length is 16 residues. Trimming shortened V by 3 bases and J by 4 bases, and 20 bases separated the two germline ends. Germline assignment: CDR1 SGDLS and CDR2 YYNGEE.